This TCR beta chain was captured in a study of PD-L1 blockade in urothelial cancer. Generated by immunoSEQ multiplex PCR, the TCRdb table keeps only in-frame clones and is missing some. The table lists some 22,000 clones, almost 90% of them singletons. V lost 7 bases to trimming and J lost 4 bases, with 14 bases between them. This CDR3 spans 14 amino acids. From germline, CDR1 is MDHEN and CDR2 SYDVKM. The chain uses TRBV28 and TRBJ1-3, with D possibly TRBD1 on 6 matching bases. The sequencing here drew on PBMCs, taken around atezolizumab (anti-PD-L1) treatment. The sequence came from a woman aged 55-70 years with urothelial cancer. CDR3 nucleotide sequence: TGTGCCAGCATGCGGGGGGGCGAAGGAAACACCATATATTTT. Translation gives CASMRGGEGNTIYF.